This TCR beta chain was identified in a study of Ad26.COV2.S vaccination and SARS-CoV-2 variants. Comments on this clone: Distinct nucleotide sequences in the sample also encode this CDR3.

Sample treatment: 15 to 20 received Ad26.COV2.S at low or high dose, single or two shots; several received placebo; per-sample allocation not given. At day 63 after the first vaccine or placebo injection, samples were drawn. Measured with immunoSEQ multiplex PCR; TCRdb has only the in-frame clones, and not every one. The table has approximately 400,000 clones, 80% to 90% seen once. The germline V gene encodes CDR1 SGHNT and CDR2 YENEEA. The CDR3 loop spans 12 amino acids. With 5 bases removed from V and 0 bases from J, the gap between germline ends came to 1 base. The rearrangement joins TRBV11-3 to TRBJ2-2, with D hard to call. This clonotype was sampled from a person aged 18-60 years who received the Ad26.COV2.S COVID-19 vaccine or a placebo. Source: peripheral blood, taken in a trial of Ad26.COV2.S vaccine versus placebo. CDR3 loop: CASSPNTGELFF. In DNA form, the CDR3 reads TGTGCCAGCAGCCCGAACACCGGGGAGCTGTTTTTT.